Listed below are T cell receptor beta chains from one sample, sequenced in a study of cytomegalovirus exposure and HLA in healthy donors. Sequencing was performed with immunoSEQ multiplex PCR; in TCRdb, only in-frame clones are kept and a portion is missing. The sample lists roughly 190,000 clones, roughly 8.7% occurring once. The sequenced sample was PBMCs. The receptors shown here come from a woman aged 25 to 39 in good health and CMV-seropositive. The CDR3 runs from the conserved cysteine through the conserved F or W. The D gene is left open where the match is weak. Expanded clones are given a class, and other clones once, few, many or no size at all.

v_gene: TRBV10-3
j_gene: TRBJ2-7
d_gene: -
abundance: -
CDR3aa: CAISESKSGIAGEQYF
CDR3nt: TGTGCCATCAGTGAGTCGAAATCCGGGATTGCGGGCGAGCAGTACTTC

v_gene: TRBV6-4
j_gene: TRBJ1-1
d_gene: -
abundance: -
CDR3aa: CASSDRSNTEAFF
CDR3nt: TGTGCCAGCAGTGACAGGAGTAACACTGAAGCTTTCTTT

v_gene: TRBV7-9
j_gene: TRBJ1-1
d_gene: -
abundance: few
CDR3aa: CASSLARHMNTEAFF
CDR3nt: TGTGCCAGCAGCTTAGCCAGACACATGAACACTGAAGCTTTCTTT

v_gene: TRBV5-6
j_gene: TRBJ1-4
d_gene: -
abundance: -
CDR3aa: CASSLGGGRGEKLFF
CDR3nt: TGTGCCAGCAGCTTGGGCGGGGGTAGAGGTGAAAAACTGTTTTTT

v_gene: TRBV6-4
j_gene: TRBJ1-1
d_gene: -
abundance: -
CDR3aa: CASRDRQNTEAFF
CDR3nt: TGTGCCAGCAGGGACCGACAGAACACTGAAGCTTTCTTT

v_gene: TRBV6-1
j_gene: TRBJ2-1
d_gene: TRBD2
abundance: -
CDR3aa: CASSEGGGTGEQFF
CDR3nt: TGTGCCAGCAGTGAAGGGGGAGGGACGGGTGAGCAGTTCTTC

v_gene: TRBV7-2
j_gene: TRBJ2-2
d_gene: -
abundance: few
CDR3aa: CASSPRLDSQNTGELFF
CDR3nt: TGTGCCAGCAGCCCCCGGTTGGACTCGCAAAACACCGGGGAGCTGTTTTTT

v_gene: TRBV5-6
j_gene: TRBJ1-5
d_gene: -
abundance: many
CDR3aa: CASSRVSQPQHF
CDR3nt: TGTGCCAGCAGCCGGGTCAGTCAGCCCCAGCATTTT

v_gene: TRBV5-1
j_gene: TRBJ2-3
d_gene: TRBD2
abundance: few
CDR3aa: CASSPSGATDTQYF
CDR3nt: TGCGCCAGCAGCCCTAGCGGAGCCACAGATACGCAGTATTTT

v_gene: TRBV5-8
j_gene: TRBJ2-3
d_gene: -
abundance: few
CDR3aa: CASGREPNTQYF
CDR3nt: TGTGCCAGCGGCCGGGAACCCAATACGCAGTATTTT

v_gene: TRBV7-2
j_gene: TRBJ1-6
d_gene: TRBD1
abundance: -
CDR3aa: CASEPGQGASPLHF
CDR3nt: TGTGCCAGCGAACCGGGACAGGGGGCTTCACCCCTCCACTTT

v_gene: TRBV10-1
j_gene: TRBJ2-1
d_gene: TRBD2
abundance: few
CDR3aa: CASSETERDSNEQFF
CDR3nt: TGCGCCAGCAGTGAGACCGAGCGGGATTCAAATGAGCAGTTCTTC

v_gene: TRBV5-1
j_gene: TRBJ1-5
d_gene: -
abundance: few
CDR3aa: CASSLAPGQPQHF
CDR3nt: TGCGCCAGCAGCTTGGCCCCGGGGCAGCCCCAGCATTTT

v_gene: TRBV18
j_gene: TRBJ2-3
d_gene: TRBD1
abundance: -
CDR3aa: CASSQRTGGTDTQYF
CDR3nt: TGTGCCAGCTCACAACGGACAGGGGGCACAGATACGCAGTATTTT

v_gene: TRBV5-4
j_gene: TRBJ1-2
d_gene: TRBD1
abundance: few
CDR3aa: CASSLENRGQALYGYTF
CDR3nt: TGTGCCAGCAGCTTGGAGAATAGGGGACAGGCCCTCTATGGCTACACCTTC

v_gene: TRBV27
j_gene: TRBJ2-1
d_gene: TRBD1
abundance: few
CDR3aa: CASSSGGPYNEQFF
CDR3nt: TGTGCCAGCAGTTCAGGGGGCCCCTACAATGAGCAGTTCTTC

v_gene: TRBV9
j_gene: TRBJ2-1
d_gene: TRBD2
abundance: -
CDR3aa: CASSPRLAGAYNEQFF
CDR3nt: TGTGCCAGCAGCCCTAGACTAGCGGGAGCATATAATGAGCAGTTCTTC

v_gene: TRBV2
j_gene: TRBJ1-1
d_gene: -
abundance: few
CDR3aa: CASSDPHRTMNTEAFF
CDR3nt: TGTGCCAGCAGTGATCCTCATAGAACGATGAACACTGAAGCTTTCTTT

v_gene: TRBV4-1
j_gene: TRBJ2-3
d_gene: -
abundance: few
CDR3aa: CASSLQSDTQYF
CDR3nt: TGCGCCAGCAGTCTTCAGTCAGATACGCAGTATTTT

v_gene: TRBV9
j_gene: TRBJ1-2
d_gene: TRBD1
abundance: -
CDR3aa: CASTAAGGGNYGYTF
CDR3nt: TGTGCCAGCACCGCTGCGGGAGGGGGCAACTATGGCTACACCTTC

v_gene: TRBV2
j_gene: TRBJ2-7
d_gene: -
abundance: -
CDR3aa: CASSENLQGRVAYEQYF
CDR3nt: TGTGCCAGCAGTGAAAATTTACAGGGTAGGGTCGCCTACGAGCAGTACTTC

v_gene: TRBV5-1
j_gene: TRBJ2-1
d_gene: TRBD2
abundance: few
CDR3aa: CASSLAPTSTSGAYNEQFF
CDR3nt: TGCGCCAGCAGCTTGGCCCCGACCTCGACTAGCGGGGCATACAATGAGCAGTTCTTC

v_gene: TRBV2
j_gene: TRBJ2-2
d_gene: TRBD2
abundance: -
CDR3aa: CAGGLAGGTGELFF
CDR3nt: TGTGCCGGTGGACTAGCGGGAGGGACCGGGGAGCTGTTTTTT

v_gene: TRBV6-5
j_gene: TRBJ2-7
d_gene: -
abundance: -
CDR3aa: CASSYSSTYEQYF
CDR3nt: TGTGCCAGCAGTTACTCGTCAACCTACGAGCAGTACTTC

v_gene: TRBV29-1
j_gene: TRBJ2-7
d_gene: -
abundance: -
CDR3aa: CSVEQGSGEPYF
CDR3nt: TGCAGCGTTGAACAGGGGTCGGGCGAGCCGTACTTC

v_gene: TRBV7-2
j_gene: TRBJ2-7
d_gene: -
abundance: -
CDR3aa: CASSLVDSQFSYEQYF
CDR3nt: TGTGCCAGCAGCTTAGTCGACAGCCAGTTCTCCTACGAGCAGTACTTC

v_gene: TRBV6-1
j_gene: TRBJ1-5
d_gene: -
abundance: few
CDR3aa: CATYGTVYSNQPQHF
CDR3nt: TGTGCCACCTACGGGACTGTTTATAGCAATCAGCCCCAGCATTTT

v_gene: TRBV7-3
j_gene: TRBJ2-7
d_gene: TRBD2
abundance: -
CDR3aa: CASSRGGDQYEQYF
CDR3nt: TGTGCCAGCAGCCGGGGGGGGGACCAATACGAGCAGTACTTC

v_gene: TRBV10-3
j_gene: TRBJ2-3
d_gene: -
abundance: -
CDR3aa: CAIRAGSTDTQYF
CDR3nt: TGTGCCATCAGGGCGGGGAGCACAGATACGCAGTATTTT

v_gene: TRBV7-3
j_gene: TRBJ1-1
d_gene: -
abundance: few
CDR3aa: CASSPGLNTEAFF
CDR3nt: TGTGCCAGCAGCCCTGGGCTAAACACTGAAGCTTTCTTT

v_gene: TRBV7-9
j_gene: TRBJ2-7
d_gene: -
abundance: few
CDR3aa: CASRQGAGVNEQYF
CDR3nt: TGTGCCAGCAGGCAAGGGGCAGGGGTTAACGAGCAGTACTTC

v_gene: TRBV2
j_gene: TRBJ1-2
d_gene: -
abundance: few
CDR3aa: CASSGAPGHLAFNYGYTF
CDR3nt: TGTGCCAGCAGTGGGGCGCCGGGACACCTTGCTTTTAACTATGGCTACACCTTC

v_gene: TRBV6-1
j_gene: TRBJ2-7
d_gene: TRBD2
abundance: -
CDR3aa: CASSGSGGPYEQYF
CDR3nt: TGTGCCAGCAGTGGTTCGGGAGGGCCCTACGAGCAGTACTTC

v_gene: TRBV2
j_gene: TRBJ1-4
d_gene: -
abundance: few
CDR3aa: CATKQASEKLFF
CDR3nt: TGTGCCACGAAACAGGCCTCTGAAAAACTGTTTTTT

v_gene: TRBV7-2
j_gene: TRBJ1-5
d_gene: -
abundance: few
CDR3aa: CASSFTTLNQPQHF
CDR3nt: TGTGCCAGCAGCTTTACAACGCTTAATCAGCCCCAGCATTTT

v_gene: TRBV27
j_gene: TRBJ2-1
d_gene: -
abundance: -
CDR3aa: CASSWEAKGNEQFF
CDR3nt: TGTGCCAGCAGTTGGGAGGCCAAGGGTAATGAGCAGTTCTTC

v_gene: TRBV30
j_gene: TRBJ1-2
d_gene: TRBD1
abundance: -
CDR3aa: CAWLYSWGQGKHTF
CDR3nt: TGTGCCTGGCTGTATAGCTGGGGACAGGGAAAGCACACCTTC

v_gene: TRBV4-2
j_gene: TRBJ2-3
d_gene: -
abundance: -
CDR3aa: CASSQVSAGNLPDTQYF
CDR3nt: TGTGCCAGCAGCCAAGTCTCGGCGGGGAACCTGCCAGATACGCAGTATTTT

v_gene: TRBV5-1
j_gene: TRBJ2-3
d_gene: -
abundance: -
CDR3aa: CASSLGVRGTDTQYF
CDR3nt: TGCGCCAGCAGCTTGGGAGTGAGAGGCACAGATACGCAGTATTTT

v_gene: TRBV5-1
j_gene: TRBJ1-1
d_gene: -
abundance: few
CDR3aa: CASSWGGNTEAFF
CDR3nt: TGCGCCAGCAGCTGGGGAGGGAACACTGAAGCTTTCTTT

v_gene: TRBV13
j_gene: TRBJ1-1
d_gene: -
abundance: -
CDR3aa: CASSLGDSFMNTEAFF
CDR3nt: TGTGCCAGCAGCTTAGGGGACTCCTTCATGAACACTGAAGCTTTCTTT

v_gene: TRBV18
j_gene: TRBJ2-2
d_gene: -
abundance: -
CDR3aa: CASSPRQGLAGELFF
CDR3nt: TGTGCCAGCTCGCCACGCCAGGGTTTGGCCGGGGAGCTGTTTTTT

v_gene: TRBV15
j_gene: TRBJ2-7
d_gene: TRBD1
abundance: -
CDR3aa: CATSSDRARIYEQYF
CDR3nt: TGTGCCACCAGCAGTGACAGGGCCCGTATCTACGAGCAGTACTTC

v_gene: TRBV6-1
j_gene: TRBJ1-2
d_gene: TRBD1
abundance: -
CDR3aa: CASSSGQGGRGYTF
CDR3nt: TGTGCCAGCAGTTCCGGACAGGGGGGTCGGGGCTACACCTTC

v_gene: TRBV5-1
j_gene: TRBJ1-1
d_gene: TRBD1
abundance: few
CDR3aa: CASSSQRPGTANTEAFF
CDR3nt: TGCGCCAGCAGCTCCCAACGCCCAGGGACAGCGAACACTGAAGCTTTCTTT